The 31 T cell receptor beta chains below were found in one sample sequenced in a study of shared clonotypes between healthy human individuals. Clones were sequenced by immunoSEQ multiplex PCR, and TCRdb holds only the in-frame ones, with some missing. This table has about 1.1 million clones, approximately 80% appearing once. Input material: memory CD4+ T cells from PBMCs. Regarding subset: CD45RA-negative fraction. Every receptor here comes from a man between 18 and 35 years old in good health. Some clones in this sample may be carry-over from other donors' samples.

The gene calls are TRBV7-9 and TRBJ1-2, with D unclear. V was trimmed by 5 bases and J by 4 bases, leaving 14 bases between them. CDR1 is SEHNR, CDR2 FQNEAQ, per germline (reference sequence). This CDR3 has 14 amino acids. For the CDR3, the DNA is TGTGCCAGCAGCCCCCAGGCCGTGGTCTATGGCTACACCTTC. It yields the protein CASSPQAVVYGYTF.

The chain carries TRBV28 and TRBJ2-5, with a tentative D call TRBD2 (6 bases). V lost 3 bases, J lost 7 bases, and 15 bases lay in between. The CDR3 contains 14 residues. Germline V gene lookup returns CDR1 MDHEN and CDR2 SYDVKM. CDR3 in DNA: TGTGCCAGCAGTTTGGTTAGCGGTTTTGCGACCCAGTACTTC. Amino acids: CASSLVSGFATQYF.

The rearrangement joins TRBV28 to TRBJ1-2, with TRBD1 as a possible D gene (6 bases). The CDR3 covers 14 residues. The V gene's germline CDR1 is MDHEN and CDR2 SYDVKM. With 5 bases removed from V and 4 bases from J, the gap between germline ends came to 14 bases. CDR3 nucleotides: TGTGCCAGCAGTATCGGACAGTTCCTCTATGGCTACACCTTC. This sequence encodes CASSIGQFLYGYTF.

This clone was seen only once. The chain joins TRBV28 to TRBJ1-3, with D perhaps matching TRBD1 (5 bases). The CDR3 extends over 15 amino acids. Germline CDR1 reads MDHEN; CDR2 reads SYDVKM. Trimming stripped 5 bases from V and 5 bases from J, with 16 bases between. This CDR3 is CASSNGGLRRNTIYF. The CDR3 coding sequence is TGTGCCAGCAGTAATGGGGGACTCCGCAGAAACACCATATATTTT. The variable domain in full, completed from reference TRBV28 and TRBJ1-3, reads DVKVTQSSRYLVKRTGEKVFLECVQDMDHENMFWYRQDPGLGLRLIYFSYDVKMKEKGDIPEGYSVSREKKERFSLILESASTNQTSMYLCASSNGGLRRNTIYFGEGSWLTVV.

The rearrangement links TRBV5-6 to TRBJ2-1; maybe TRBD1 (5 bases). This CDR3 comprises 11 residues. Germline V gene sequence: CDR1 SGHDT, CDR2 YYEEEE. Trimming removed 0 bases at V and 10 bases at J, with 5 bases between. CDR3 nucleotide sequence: TGTGCCAGCAGCTTGGGACAGGAGCAGTTCTTC. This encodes CASSLGQEQFF. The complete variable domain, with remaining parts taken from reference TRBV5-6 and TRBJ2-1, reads DAGVTQSPTHLIKTRGQQVTLRCSPKSGHDTVSWYQQALGQGPQFIFQYYEEEERQRGNFPDRFSGHQFPNYSSELNVNALLLGDSALYLCASSLGQEQFFGPGTRLTVL.

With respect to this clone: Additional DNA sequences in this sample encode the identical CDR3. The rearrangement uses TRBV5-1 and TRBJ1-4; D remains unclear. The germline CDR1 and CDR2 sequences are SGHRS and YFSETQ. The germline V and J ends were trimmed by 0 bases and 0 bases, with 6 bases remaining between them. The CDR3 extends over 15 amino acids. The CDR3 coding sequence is TGCGCCAGCAGCTTGGGGGGTGCAACTAATGAAAAACTGTTTTTT. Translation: CASSLGGATNEKLFF.

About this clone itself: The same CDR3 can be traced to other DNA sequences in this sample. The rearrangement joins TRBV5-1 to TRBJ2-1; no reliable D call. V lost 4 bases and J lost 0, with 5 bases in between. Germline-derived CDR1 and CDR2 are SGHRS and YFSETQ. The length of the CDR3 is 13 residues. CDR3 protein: CASSTSSYNEQFF. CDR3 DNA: TGCGCCAGCAGCACGAGCTCCTACAATGAGCAGTTCTTC. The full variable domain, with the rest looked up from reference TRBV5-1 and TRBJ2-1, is KAGVTQTPRYLIKTRGQQVTLSCSPISGHRSVSWYQQTPGQGLQFLFEYFSETQRNKGNFPGRFSGRQFSNSRSEMNVSTLELGDSALYLCASSTSSYNEQFFGPGTRLTVL.

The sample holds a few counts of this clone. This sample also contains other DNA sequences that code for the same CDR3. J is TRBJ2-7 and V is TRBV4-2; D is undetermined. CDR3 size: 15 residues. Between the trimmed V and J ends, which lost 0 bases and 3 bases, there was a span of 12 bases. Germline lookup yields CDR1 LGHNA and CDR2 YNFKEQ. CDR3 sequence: CASSQDLSGYYEQYF. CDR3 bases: TGTGCCAGCAGCCAAGACTTGAGTGGCTACTACGAGCAGTACTTC.

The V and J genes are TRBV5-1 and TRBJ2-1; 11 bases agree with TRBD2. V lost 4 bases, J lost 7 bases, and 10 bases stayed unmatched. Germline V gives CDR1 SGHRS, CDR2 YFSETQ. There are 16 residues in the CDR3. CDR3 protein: CASSQLAGVARNEQFF. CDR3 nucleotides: TGCGCCAGCAGCCAACTAGCGGGAGTTGCGAGAAATGAGCAGTTCTTC. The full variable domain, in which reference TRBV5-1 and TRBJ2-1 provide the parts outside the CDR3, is KAGVTQTPRYLIKTRGQQVTLSCSPISGHRSVSWYQQTPGQGLQFLFEYFSETQRNKGNFPGRFSGRQFSNSRSEMNVSTLELGDSALYLCASSQLAGVARNEQFFGPGTRLTVL.

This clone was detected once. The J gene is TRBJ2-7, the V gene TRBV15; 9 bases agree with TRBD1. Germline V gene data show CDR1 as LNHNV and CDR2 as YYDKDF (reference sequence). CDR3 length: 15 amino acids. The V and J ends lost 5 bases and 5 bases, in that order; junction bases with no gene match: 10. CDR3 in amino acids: CATSPPRDRVHEQYF. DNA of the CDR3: TGTGCCACCAGCCCCCCCCGGGACAGGGTCCACGAGCAGTACTTC.

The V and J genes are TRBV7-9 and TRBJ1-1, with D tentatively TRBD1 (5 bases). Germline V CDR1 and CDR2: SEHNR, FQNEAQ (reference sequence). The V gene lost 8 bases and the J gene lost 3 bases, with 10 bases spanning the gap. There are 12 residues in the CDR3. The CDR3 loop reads CASLWGDTEAFF. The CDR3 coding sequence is TGTGCCAGCCTATGGGGGGACACTGAAGCTTTCTTT.

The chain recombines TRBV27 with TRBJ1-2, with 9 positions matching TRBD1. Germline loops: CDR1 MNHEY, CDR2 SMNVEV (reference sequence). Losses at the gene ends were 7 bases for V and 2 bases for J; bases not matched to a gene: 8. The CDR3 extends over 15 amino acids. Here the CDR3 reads CASTRTGTGNYGYTF. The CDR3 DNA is TGTGCCAGCACCAGAACCGGGACAGGGAACTATGGCTACACCTTC.

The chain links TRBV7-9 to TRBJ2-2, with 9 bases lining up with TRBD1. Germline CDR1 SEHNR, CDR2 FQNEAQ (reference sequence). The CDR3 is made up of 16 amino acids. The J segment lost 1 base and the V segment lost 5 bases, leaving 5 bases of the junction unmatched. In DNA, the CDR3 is TGTGCCAGCAGCCCGAGGGGACAGGGGAACACCGGGGAGCTGTTTTTT. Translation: CASSPRGQGNTGELFF. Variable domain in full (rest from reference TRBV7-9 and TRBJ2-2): DTGVSQNPRHKITKRGQNVTFRCDPISEHNRLYWYRQTLGQGPEFLTYFQNEAQLEKSRLLSDRFSAERPKGSFSTLEIQRTEQGDSAMYLCASSPRGQGNTGELFFGEGSRLTVL.

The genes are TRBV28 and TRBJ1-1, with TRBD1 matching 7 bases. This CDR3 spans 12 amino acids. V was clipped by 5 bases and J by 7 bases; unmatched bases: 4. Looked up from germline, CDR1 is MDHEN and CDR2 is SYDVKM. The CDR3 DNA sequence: TGTGCCAGCAGTACTACAGGGGTTGAAGCTTTCTTT. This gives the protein CASSTTGVEAFF. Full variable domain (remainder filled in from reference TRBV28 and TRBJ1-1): DVKVTQSSRYLVKRTGEKVFLECVQDMDHENMFWYRQDPGLGLRLIYFSYDVKMKEKGDIPEGYSVSREKKERFSLILESASTNQTSMYLCASSTTGVEAFFGQGTRLTVV.

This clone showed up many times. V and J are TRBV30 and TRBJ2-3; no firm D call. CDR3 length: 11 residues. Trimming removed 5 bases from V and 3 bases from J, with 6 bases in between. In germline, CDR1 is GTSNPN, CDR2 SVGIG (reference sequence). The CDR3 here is CAWAGTDTQYF. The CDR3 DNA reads TGTGCCTGGGCCGGTACAGATACGCAGTATTTT.

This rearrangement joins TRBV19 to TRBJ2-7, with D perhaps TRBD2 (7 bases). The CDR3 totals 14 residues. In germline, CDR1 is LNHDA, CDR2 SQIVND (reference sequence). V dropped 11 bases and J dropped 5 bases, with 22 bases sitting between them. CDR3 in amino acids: CASRPNRGADEQYF. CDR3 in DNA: TGTGCCTCCAGACCAAACCGGGGGGCGGACGAGCAGTACTTC.

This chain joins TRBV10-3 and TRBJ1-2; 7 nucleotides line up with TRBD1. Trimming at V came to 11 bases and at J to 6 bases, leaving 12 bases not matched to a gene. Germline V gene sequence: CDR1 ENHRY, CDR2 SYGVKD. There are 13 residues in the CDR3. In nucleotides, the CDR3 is TGTGCCGTCGGCCAGGGGGTGAACGATGGCTACACCTTC. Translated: CAVGQGVNDGYTF.

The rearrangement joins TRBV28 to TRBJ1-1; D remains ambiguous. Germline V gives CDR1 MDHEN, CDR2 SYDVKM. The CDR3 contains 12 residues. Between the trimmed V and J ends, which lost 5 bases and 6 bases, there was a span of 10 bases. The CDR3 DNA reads TGTGCCAGCAGTCTCCTGACGGCTGAAGCTTTCTTT. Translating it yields CASSLLTAEAFF.

The CDR3 sequence: CASSVAMMGGDEGDTQYF. In DNA form, the CDR3 reads TGTGCCAGCAGCGTAGCTATGATGGGAGGGGATGAGGGAGATACGCAGTATTTT. This chain links TRBV9 with TRBJ2-3; 7 bases agree with TRBD2. With V trimmed by 0 bases and J by 5 bases, 15 bases remained unmatched. CDR3 length: 18 amino acids. Germline V lookup: CDR1 SGDLS, CDR2 YYNGEE.

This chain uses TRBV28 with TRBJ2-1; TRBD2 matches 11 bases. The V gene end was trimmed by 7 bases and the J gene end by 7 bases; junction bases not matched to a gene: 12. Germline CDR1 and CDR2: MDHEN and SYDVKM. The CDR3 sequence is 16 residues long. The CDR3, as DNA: TGTGCCAGCACCTCCCCCCGCACTAGCGGGAGTAATGAGCAGTTCTTC. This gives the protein CASTSPRTSGSNEQFF.

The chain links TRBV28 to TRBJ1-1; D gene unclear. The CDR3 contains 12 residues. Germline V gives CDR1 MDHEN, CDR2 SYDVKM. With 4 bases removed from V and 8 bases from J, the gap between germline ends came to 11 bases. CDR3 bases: TGTGCCAGCAGTTCCTGGGCTCCAGAAGCTTTCTTT. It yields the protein CASSSWAPEAFF.

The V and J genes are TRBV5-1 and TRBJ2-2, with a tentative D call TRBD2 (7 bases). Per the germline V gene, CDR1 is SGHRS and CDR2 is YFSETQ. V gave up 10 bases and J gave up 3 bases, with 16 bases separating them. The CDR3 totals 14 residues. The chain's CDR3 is CAGSPGGYTGELFF. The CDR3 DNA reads TGCGCCGGGAGCCCGGGGGGCTACACCGGGGAGCTGTTTTTT.

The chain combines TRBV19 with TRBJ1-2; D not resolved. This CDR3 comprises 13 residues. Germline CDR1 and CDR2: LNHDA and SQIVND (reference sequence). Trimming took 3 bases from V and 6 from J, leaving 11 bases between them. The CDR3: CASSIRPEDGYTF. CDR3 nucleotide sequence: TGTGCCAGTAGTATTAGGCCAGAGGATGGCTACACCTTC.

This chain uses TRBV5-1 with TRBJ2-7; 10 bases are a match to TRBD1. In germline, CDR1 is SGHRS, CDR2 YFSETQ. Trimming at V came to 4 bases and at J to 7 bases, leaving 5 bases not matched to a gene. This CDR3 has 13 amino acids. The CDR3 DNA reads TGCGCCAGCAGCCCGACAGGGGGCGCGGAGCAGTACTTC. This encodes CASSPTGGAEQYF.

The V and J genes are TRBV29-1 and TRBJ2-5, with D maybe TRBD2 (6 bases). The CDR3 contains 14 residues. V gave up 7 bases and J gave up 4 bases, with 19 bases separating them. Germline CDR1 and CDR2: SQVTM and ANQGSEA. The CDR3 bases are TGCAGCGGGGTGTCATTCGGCGGGACAGAGACCCAGTACTTC. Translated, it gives CSGVSFGGTETQYF.

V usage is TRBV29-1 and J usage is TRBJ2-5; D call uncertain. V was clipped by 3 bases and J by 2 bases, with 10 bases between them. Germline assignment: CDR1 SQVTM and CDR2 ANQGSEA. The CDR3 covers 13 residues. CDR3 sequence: CSVDSLPQETQYF. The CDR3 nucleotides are TGCAGCGTTGATTCTCTTCCTCAAGAGACCCAGTACTTC.

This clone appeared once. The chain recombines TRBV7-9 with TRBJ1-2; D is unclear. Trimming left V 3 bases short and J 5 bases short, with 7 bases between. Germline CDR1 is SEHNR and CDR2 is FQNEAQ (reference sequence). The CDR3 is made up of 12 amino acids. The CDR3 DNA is TGTGCCAGCAGCTTCGGTCTATATGGCTACACCTTC. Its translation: CASSFGLYGYTF.

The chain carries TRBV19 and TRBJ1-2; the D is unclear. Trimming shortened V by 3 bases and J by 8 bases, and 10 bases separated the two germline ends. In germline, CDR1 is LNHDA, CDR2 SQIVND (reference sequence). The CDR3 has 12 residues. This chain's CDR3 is CASSIRGGGYTF. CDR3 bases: TGTGCCAGTAGTATTAGAGGAGGAGGCTACACCTTC.

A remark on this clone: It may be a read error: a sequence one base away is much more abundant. Written as DNA, the CDR3 is TGCGCCAGCAGCTCGGGACAGCTGACCACTGAAGCTTTCTTT. Residues: CASSSGQLTTEAFF. The chain joins TRBV5-1 to TRBJ1-1; TRBD1 agrees at 7 bases. Trimming at V came to 3 bases and at J to 4 bases, leaving 6 bases not matched to a gene. Germline CDR1 is SGHRS and CDR2 is YFSETQ. The CDR3 consists of 14 residues.

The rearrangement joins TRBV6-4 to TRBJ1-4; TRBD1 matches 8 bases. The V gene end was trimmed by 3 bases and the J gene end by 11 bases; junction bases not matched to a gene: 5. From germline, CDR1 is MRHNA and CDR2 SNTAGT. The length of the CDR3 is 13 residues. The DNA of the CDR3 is TGTGCCAGCAGTGAAATTACAGGGGGGAAACTGTTTTTT. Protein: CASSEITGGKLFF.

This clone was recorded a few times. The CDR3 reads CASSFGTIGLAFF. CDR3 sequence (DNA): TGTGCCAGCAGCTTCGGAACTATAGGTTTAGCTTTCTTT. The chain couples TRBV7-9 to TRBJ1-1; D is ambiguous. This CDR3 has 13 amino acids. Germline CDR1 and CDR2: SEHNR and FQNEAQ (reference sequence). Trimming took 3 bases from V and 10 from J, leaving 15 bases between them.